Presented here are 25 T cell receptor beta chains from one specimen sequenced in a study of cytomegalovirus exposure and HLA in healthy donors. The PCR had 60 Vbeta and 13 Jbeta primers. Using immunoSEQ multiplex PCR, the repertoire was profiled, and TCRdb retains in-frame clones only, with some absent. This table lists around 200,000 clones. Specimen: PBMCs. All receptors derive from a woman aged 18-30 years in good health and CMV-seropositive.

Points on this clone: Compared with germline, one end of the junction differs, possibly owing to a read error. The chain combines TRBV5-1 with TRBJ2-5; perhaps TRBD2 as D (5 bases). CDR3 size: 12 residues. Per the germline V gene, CDR1 is SGHRS and CDR2 is YFSETQ. The CDR3 nucleotides read TGCGCCAGCAGACTAGGCCAAGAGACCCAGCACTTC. Amino acid sequence: CASRLGQETQHF.

The gene calls are TRBV12-5 and TRBJ2-2; 8 bases are shared with TRBD1. Per germline, CDR1 LGHNT and CDR2 FRNRAP. V lost 7 bases to trimming and J lost 5 bases; unmatched junction nucleotides: 6. The CDR3 totals 14 residues. CDR3 residues: CASALNRGTGELFF. The CDR3 coding sequence is TGTGCTAGTGCCCTCAACAGGGGGACCGGGGAGCTGTTTTTT.

The CDR3 DNA reads as TGTGCCAGCAGCCAAGTAGGAGGGGGCTACACAGATACGCAGTATTTT. Amino acid sequence: CASSQVGGGYTDTQYF. The rearrangement joins TRBV4-2 to TRBJ2-3; TRBD1 might be the D (7 bases). CDR3 size: 16 residues. V gave up 1 base and J gave up 2 bases, with 13 bases separating them. In germline, CDR1 is LGHNA, CDR2 YNFKEQ.

The rearrangement links TRBV5-4 to TRBJ2-5, with 8 nucleotides matching TRBD1. Trimming removed 5 bases from V and 1 base from J; junction bases left unmatched: 10. The CDR3 is 16 amino acids. The germline gives CDR1 SGHNT, CDR2 YYREEE (reference sequence). Here the CDR3 reads CASRRTLTGVQETQYF. In nucleotides, the CDR3 is TGTGCCAGCAGGCGAACCCTGACAGGGGTCCAAGAGACCCAGTACTTC.

V and J are TRBV7-9 and TRBJ1-1; the match to TRBD1 covers 12 bases. Losses at the gene ends were 1 base for V and 6 bases for J; bases not matched to a gene: 6. The germline gives CDR1 SEHNR, CDR2 FQNEAQ (reference sequence). CDR3 length: 16 residues. In DNA, the CDR3 is TGTGCCAGCAGCTTAGGCGGGACAGGGGGCTTGTCTGAAGCTTTCTTT. It encodes CASSLGGTGGLSEAFF. Combining the CDR3 with reference TRBV7-9 and TRBJ1-1 gives the whole variable domain DTGVSQNPRHKITKRGQNVTFRCDPISEHNRLYWYRQTLGQGPEFLTYFQNEAQLEKSRLLSDRFSAERPKGSFSTLEIQRTEQGDSAMYLCASSLGGTGGLSEAFFGQGTRLTVV.

This chain connects TRBV10-3 to TRBJ2-2; D is uncertain. The V end was cut by 7 bases, the J end by 5 bases, with 5 bases between. Per the germline V gene, CDR1 is ENHRY and CDR2 is SYGVKD. The CDR3 is 11 amino acids. This CDR3 is CAITQTGELFF. As DNA, the CDR3 is TGTGCCATCACGCAGACCGGGGAGCTGTTTTTT.

The V call is TRBV25-1, the J call TRBJ1-4; TRBD1 matches 7 bases. V shed 3 bases and J 8 bases; nucleotides not matched to a gene: 9. Germline assignment: CDR1 MGHDK and CDR2 SYGVNS. The CDR3 has 15 residues. The CDR3 spells CASSEPTGKGEKLFF. DNA of the CDR3: TGTGCCAGCAGTGAGCCGACAGGGAAGGGGGAAAAACTGTTTTTT.

This chain links TRBV7-8 with TRBJ1-2; TRBD1 agrees at 8 bases. The CDR3 is made up of 15 amino acids. The germline V gene encodes CDR1 SGHVS and CDR2 FQNEAQ. The V gene end was trimmed by 5 bases and the J gene end by 5 bases; junction bases not matched to a gene: 10. This chain's CDR3 is CASSMRWTGTYGYTF. The DNA for the CDR3 is TGTGCCAGCAGCATGAGATGGACAGGGACATATGGCTACACCTTC.

The chain joins TRBV30 to TRBJ1-5; TRBD1 matches 10 bases. Trimming took 1 base from V and 7 from J; bases not matched to a gene: 7. CDR1 is GTSNPN and CDR2 is SVGIG in the germline V gene (reference sequence). This CDR3 has 15 amino acids. This chain's CDR3 is CAWSGDRGLAQPQHF. The DNA of the CDR3 is TGTGCCTGGAGTGGCGACAGGGGGCTAGCCCAGCCCCAGCATTTT. The full variable domain, with the rest looked up from reference TRBV30 and TRBJ1-5, is SQTIHQWPATLVQPVGSPLSLECTVEGTSNPNLYWYRQAAGRGLQLLFYSVGIGQISSEVPQNLSASRPQDRQFILSSKKLLLSDSGFYLCAWSGDRGLAQPQHFGDGTRLSIL.

The chain carries TRBV4-2 and TRBJ1-4, with 9 bases fitting TRBD1. This CDR3 has 16 amino acids. V gave up 3 bases and J gave up 2 bases; unmatched junction bases: 4. Germline CDR1 and CDR2: LGHNA and YNFKEQ. The CDR3 DNA sequence: TGTGCCAGCAGCCAGGGACAGGGTTCGACTAATGAAAAACTGTTTTTT. Translating it yields CASSQGQGSTNEKLFF.

This sequence joins TRBV5-1 and TRBJ1-1, with unresolved D. V lost 10 bases to trimming and J lost 0 bases, with 13 bases between them. This CDR3 spans 13 amino acids. The germline gives CDR1 SGHRS, CDR2 YFSETQ. The CDR3 loop reads CASSGVVNTEAFF. The CDR3 region has the DNA TGCGCCTCGAGCGGGGTAGTGAACACTGAAGCTTTCTTT.

The chain is built from TRBV4-2 and TRBJ2-5; 8 bases are a match to TRBD2. The CDR3 loop spans 17 amino acids. Germline assignment: CDR1 LGHNA and CDR2 YNFKEQ. V lost 4 bases, J lost 4 bases, and 14 bases stayed unmatched. The CDR3 loop reads CASSPVPRGGEGETQYF. For the CDR3, the DNA is TGTGCCAGCAGCCCAGTTCCCCGGGGGGGGGAAGGAGAGACCCAGTACTTC.

The chain links TRBV7-6 to TRBJ2-3, with a tentative D call TRBD2 (7 bases). This CDR3 has 15 amino acids. Per germline, CDR1 SGHVS and CDR2 FNYEAQ. V was pared by 6 bases and J by 5 bases, with 18 bases between. This chain's CDR3 is CASRGGRGAEDTQYF. The DNA of the CDR3 is TGTGCCAGCAGGGGGGGACGGGGGGCTGAAGATACGCAGTATTTT.

This rearrangement joins TRBV2 to TRBJ2-1, with D possibly TRBD1 on 6 matching bases. V was clipped by 0 bases and J by 4 bases, with 16 bases between them. Germline values: CDR1 SNHLY, CDR2 FYNNEI. CDR3 length: 17 residues. Here the CDR3 reads CASSEAYQDRDYNEQFF. CDR3 in DNA: TGTGCCAGCAGTGAAGCCTATCAGGACAGAGATTACAATGAGCAGTTCTTC.

The CDR3 is CASSTGFEPQHF. In DNA, the CDR3 is TGTGCCAGTAGTACGGGTTTTGAGCCCCAGCATTTT. The chain links TRBV19 to TRBJ1-5, with D uncertain. CDR1 and CDR2 (germline): LNHDA, SQIVND (reference sequence). The germline V and J ends were trimmed by 4 bases and 8 bases, with 9 bases remaining between them. The CDR3 extends over 12 amino acids.

The CDR3 spells CAWRGQGQTEQYF. As DNA, the CDR3 is TGTGCCTGGAGAGGGCAGGGACAAACCGAGCAGTACTTC. This chain links TRBV30 with TRBJ2-7; D may be TRBD1 (6 bases). Trimming removed 3 bases at V and 6 bases at J, with 15 bases between. The CDR3 totals 13 residues. Germline lookup yields CDR1 GTSNPN and CDR2 SVGIG (reference sequence).

The chain is built from TRBV7-9 and TRBJ2-5, with a possible D match to TRBD1 (5 bases). Germline-derived CDR1 and CDR2 are SEHNR and FQNEAQ (reference sequence). The CDR3 consists of 13 residues. With 5 bases removed from V and 1 base from J, the gap between germline ends came to 8 bases. CDR3 in DNA: TGTGCCAGCAGCCAGGACACCCAAGAGACCCAGTACTTC. It codes for CASSQDTQETQYF.

The V gene is TRBV19, the J gene TRBJ2-2; 15 nucleotides agree with TRBD2. The trim removed 5 bases at V and 9 bases at J, leaving 7 bases unmatched. CDR3 length: 16 residues. Germline assignment: CDR1 LNHDA and CDR2 SQIVND (reference sequence). The CDR3 nucleotides are TGTGCCAGTAGTCCTAGGACTAGCGGGGGGGCCAGGGAGCTGTTTTTT. It codes for CASSPRTSGGARELFF.

V gene TRBV19 combines with J gene TRBJ1-2, with D possibly TRBD1 on 6 matching bases. From germline, CDR1 is LNHDA and CDR2 SQIVND (reference sequence). The CDR3 is made up of 15 amino acids. V lost 2 bases and J 13 bases, leaving 23 bases between the germline ends. CDR3 region: CASSIRTAPTSRLTF. CDR3 DNA sequence: TGTGCCAGTAGTATACGGACAGCCCCCACTTCGCGGCTCACCTTC.

The genes are TRBV6-1 and TRBJ2-2; TRBD1 matches at 9 bases. The germline gives CDR1 MNHNS, CDR2 SASEGT. The length of the CDR3 is 14 residues. J gave up 7 bases and V 6 bases, and 6 bases lay outside the gene matches. DNA of the CDR3: TGTGCCAGCAGCGCCGGGACAGGGTTCGGGGAGCTGTTTTTT. Its protein product is CASSAGTGFGELFF.

The V call is TRBV12-5, the J call TRBJ2-7; 13 bases agree with TRBD2. Germline V gives CDR1 LGHNT, CDR2 FRNRAP. V was clipped by 6 bases and J by 7 bases; unmatched bases: 3. The CDR3 is 13 amino acids. The CDR3 region has the DNA TGTGCTAGTGGGGGGGGACTAGCGGGAGAGCAGTACTTC. It is translated as CASGGGLAGEQYF.

The chain employs TRBV7-2 and TRBJ1-2; 11 nucleotides align to TRBD1. This CDR3 spans 13 amino acids. CDR1 is SGHTA and CDR2 is FQGNSA in the germline V gene. V lost 7 bases, J lost 6 bases, and 4 bases stayed unmatched. CDR3 sequence reads: CASTPGQGDGYTF. In DNA, the CDR3 is TGTGCCAGCACGCCGGGACAGGGGGATGGCTACACCTTC.

This chain connects TRBV6-5 to TRBJ2-1, with D uncertain. Germline V CDR1 and CDR2: MNHEY, SVGAGI. V was clipped by 6 bases and J by 6 bases, with 9 bases between them. The CDR3 extends over 12 amino acids. The CDR3: CASSPGSNEQFF. The CDR3 DNA sequence: TGTGCCAGCAGCCCAGGTTCCAATGAGCAGTTCTTC.

The rearrangement joins TRBV5-1 to TRBJ1-4, with D uncertain. The CDR3 runs to 16 residues. V lost 0 bases and J lost 1, with 10 bases in between. Germline loops: CDR1 SGHRS, CDR2 YFSETQ. The CDR3 protein is CASSLGNRGTNEKLFF. The CDR3 coding sequence is TGCGCCAGCAGCTTGGGAAATCGGGGAACTAATGAAAAACTGTTTTTT.

The genes are TRBV7-3 and TRBJ2-2; possibly TRBD1 for D (5 bases). Looked up from germline, CDR1 is SGHTA and CDR2 is FQGTGA. The CDR3 has 16 amino acids. The ends were cut back, 4 bases at V and 1 base at J, with 13 bases in the middle. CDR3 sequence (DNA): TGTGCCAGCAGCTCCCGAGGACAACTGAACACCGGGGAGCTGTTTTTT. Its translation is CASSSRGQLNTGELFF.